This T cell receptor delta chain was captured in a study of TRDV2 sequences in healthy donors (dated by TCRdb to between 2020 and 2021). About the investigation overall: Approximately 18 single-cell-derived gamma9delta2 T cell clones spanning the full range of antitumor activity were TCR-sequenced and traced within the bulk repertoire.

Broader findings and caveats from the paper: TCRdelta clonotypes of several highly reactive clones appeared rare, being undetectable in the bulk sequencing data of their donors. The observed TCRdelta repertoires were strongly focused, but the frequency of each clonotype showed no correlation with the antitumor functional potential of the corresponding clone.

Via the germline V gene, CDR1 is GEAIGNYY and CDR2 EKD. The germline V and J ends show losses of 0 bases and 0 bases respectively, and no gene match explains 7 bases of the junction. Its CDR3 holds 19 amino acids, cysteine through phenylalanine. Of all the DNA, just the CDR3 is kept, 57 bases in frame from base 1. On this clone itself: The antigen it binds to is not known. Base qualities are not recorded, but no much larger clone differs from it by a single base.

Bulk sequencing of complete TCR delta chain (Vdelta2) repertoires was performed to track the frequency of functionally characterized gamma9delta2 T cell clones. The Dutch blood bank supplied purchased peripheral blood from anonymous healthy donors. The gamma9delta2 T cells examined in the study came from the peripheral blood of healthy donors. Libraries were constructed by PCR. Sequencing relied on an Illumina MiSeq. As for how the authors treated the data: When TRDV repertoire clonotype frequencies were reported, any clonotype that had only a single read was left out. In TCRdb, clones were called once more from the public reads by CATT, and rows of identical DNA were later combined. TCRdb's processing, not the study's, gives the V and J calls here. The sample records some 970 delta-chain clones, about 59% of which are singletons. The top ten clonotypes cover 15% to 20% of the sample.

What was sequenced was Vd2+ gamma-delta T cells from blood. The cell subset or site label, read with the paper, signifies: TCR Vdelta2-expressing (gamma9delta2) T cells. The receptor comes from a human donor in good health. Rearrangement joined TRDV2 to TRDJ3; the junction holds 7 bases that match TRDD3. The CDR3 here reads CACDTAWGSPSWDTRQMFF. DNA sequence: TGTGCCTGTGACACCGCCTGGGGGTCCCCCTCCTGGGACACCCGACAGATGTTTTTC.